This T cell receptor (beta chain) comes out of a study of OX40 agonist ivuxolimab in advanced cancers. Study-wide findings and caveats: By week 6 at 0.1 to 3.0 mg/kg, blood CD4+ and CD8+ T cells had expanded clonally.

The CDR3 is 13 residues long. Germline CDR1 and CDR2: SGHVS and FQNEAQ. The germline V and J ends were trimmed by 2 bases and 4 bases, with 8 bases remaining between them. A remark on this clone: No antigen is known for it.

The protocol was immunoSEQ multiplex PCR, while the TCRdb copy is restricted to in-frame clones and leaves out a portion. The profile covers tens of thousands of clones, with 70% to 90% appearing a single time and around 5.1% taken by the ten largest. This material consisted of CD4+ or CD8+ T cells sorted from blood, taken in a trial of the OX40 agonist ivuxolimab. V is TRBV7-8 and J is TRBJ2-5; D possibly corresponds to TRBD1 (5 bases). The receptor was derived from an adult with an advanced solid tumor such as melanoma, head and neck, liver or kidney cancer. The CDR3 DNA reads TGTGCCAGCAGCTTACCAGGGCCAGAGACCCAGTACTTC. It yields the protein CASSLPGPETQYF.